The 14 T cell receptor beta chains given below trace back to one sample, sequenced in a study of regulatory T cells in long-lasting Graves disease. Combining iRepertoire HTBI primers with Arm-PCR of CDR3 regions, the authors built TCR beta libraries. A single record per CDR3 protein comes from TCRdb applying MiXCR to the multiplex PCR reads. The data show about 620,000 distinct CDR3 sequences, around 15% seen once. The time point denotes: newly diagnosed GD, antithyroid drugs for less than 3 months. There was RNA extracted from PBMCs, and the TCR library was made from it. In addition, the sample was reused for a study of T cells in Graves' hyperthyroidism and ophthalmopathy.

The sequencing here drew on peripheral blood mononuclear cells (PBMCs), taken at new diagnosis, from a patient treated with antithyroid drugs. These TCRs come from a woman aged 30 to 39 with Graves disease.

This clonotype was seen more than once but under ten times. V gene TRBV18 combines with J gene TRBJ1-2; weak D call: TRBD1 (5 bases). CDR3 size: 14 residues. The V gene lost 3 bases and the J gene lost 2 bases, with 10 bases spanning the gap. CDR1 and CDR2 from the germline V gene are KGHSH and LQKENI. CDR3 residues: CASSPQGENYGYTF. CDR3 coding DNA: TGTGCCAGCTCACCCCAGGGCGAAAACTATGGCTACACCTTC.

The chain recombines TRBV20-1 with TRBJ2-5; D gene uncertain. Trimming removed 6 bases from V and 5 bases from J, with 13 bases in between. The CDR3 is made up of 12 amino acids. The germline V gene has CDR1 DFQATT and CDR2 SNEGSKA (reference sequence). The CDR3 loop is CSAKKSGETQYF. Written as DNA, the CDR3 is TGCAGTGCCAAGAAAAGTGGGGAGACCCAGTACTTC.

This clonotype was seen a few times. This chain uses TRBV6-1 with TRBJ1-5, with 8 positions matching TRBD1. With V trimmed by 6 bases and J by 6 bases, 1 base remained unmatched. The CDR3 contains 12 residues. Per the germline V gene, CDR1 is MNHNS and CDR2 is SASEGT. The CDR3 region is CASRDRVQPQHF. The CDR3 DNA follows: TGTGCCAGCAGGGACAGGGTTCAGCCCCAGCATTTT.

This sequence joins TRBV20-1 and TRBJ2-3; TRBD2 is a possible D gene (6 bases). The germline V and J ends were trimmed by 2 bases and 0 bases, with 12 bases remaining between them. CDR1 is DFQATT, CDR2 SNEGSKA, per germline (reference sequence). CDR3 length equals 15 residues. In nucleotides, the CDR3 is TGCAGTGCTAGATTCGAGCGGGTTAGCACAGATACGCAGTATTTT. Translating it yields CSARFERVSTDTQYF.

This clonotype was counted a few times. The CDR3 DNA is TGTGCCAGCAGACAAACCCCGAACACCGGGGAGCTGTTTTTT. The encoded protein is CASRQTPNTGELFF. The V gene is TRBV6-1, the J gene TRBJ2-2, with D unresolved. V lost 6 bases to trimming and J lost 0 bases, with 8 bases between them. Germline V gives CDR1 MNHNS, CDR2 SASEGT. The CDR3 runs 14 residues.

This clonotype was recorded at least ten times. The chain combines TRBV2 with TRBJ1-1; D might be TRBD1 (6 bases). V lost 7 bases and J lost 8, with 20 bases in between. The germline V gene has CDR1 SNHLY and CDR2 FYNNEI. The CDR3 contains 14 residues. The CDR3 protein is CASTLTGQVVEAFF. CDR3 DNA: TGTGCCAGCACGTTGACGGGACAAGTAGTAGAAGCTTTCTTT.

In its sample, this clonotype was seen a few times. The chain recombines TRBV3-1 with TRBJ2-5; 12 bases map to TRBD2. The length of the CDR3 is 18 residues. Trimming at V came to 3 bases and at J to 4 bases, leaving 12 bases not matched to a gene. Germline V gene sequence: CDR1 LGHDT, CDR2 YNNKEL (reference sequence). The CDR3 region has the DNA TGTGCCAGCAGCCAGAGGAAACTAGCGGGAGGAGGGCGAGAGACCCAGTACTTC. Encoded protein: CASSQRKLAGGGRETQYF.

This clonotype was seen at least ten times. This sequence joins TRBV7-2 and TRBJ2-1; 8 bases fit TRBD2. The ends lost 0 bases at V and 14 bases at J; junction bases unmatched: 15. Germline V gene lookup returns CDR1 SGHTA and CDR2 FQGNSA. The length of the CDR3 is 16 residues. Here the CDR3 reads CASSLASASGLRRKFF. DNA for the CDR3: TGTGCCAGCAGCTTAGCGTCGGCTAGCGGGCTCCGAAGAAAGTTCTTC.

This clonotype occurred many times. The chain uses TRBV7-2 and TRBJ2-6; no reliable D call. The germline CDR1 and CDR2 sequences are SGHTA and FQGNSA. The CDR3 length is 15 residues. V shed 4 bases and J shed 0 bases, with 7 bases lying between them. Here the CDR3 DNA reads TGTGCCAGCAGCTCGCAGGCCTCTGGGGCCAACGTCCTGACTTTC. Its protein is CASSSQASGANVLTF.

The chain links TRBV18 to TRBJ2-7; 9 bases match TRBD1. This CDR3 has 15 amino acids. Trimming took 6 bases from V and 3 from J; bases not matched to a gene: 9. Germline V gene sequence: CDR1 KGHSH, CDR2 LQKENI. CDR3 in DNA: TGTGCCAGCTCGGATAAACAGGGGGCGAGCTACGAGCAGTACTTC. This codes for CASSDKQGASYEQYF.

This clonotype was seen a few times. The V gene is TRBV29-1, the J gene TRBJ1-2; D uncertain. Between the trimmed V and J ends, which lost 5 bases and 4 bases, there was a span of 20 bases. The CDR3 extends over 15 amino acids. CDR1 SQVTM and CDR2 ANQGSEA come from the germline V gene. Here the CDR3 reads CSVHLLSRYGYGYTF. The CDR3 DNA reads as TGCAGCGTTCATCTCCTTAGCCGCTATGGCTATGGCTACACCTTC.

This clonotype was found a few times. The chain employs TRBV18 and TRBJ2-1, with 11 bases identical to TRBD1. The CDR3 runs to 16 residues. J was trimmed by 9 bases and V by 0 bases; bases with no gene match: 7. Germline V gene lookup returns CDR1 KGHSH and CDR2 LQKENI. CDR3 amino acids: CASSPPGGTGGSEQFF. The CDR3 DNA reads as TGTGCCAGCTCACCACCCGGCGGGACAGGGGGAAGTGAGCAGTTCTTC. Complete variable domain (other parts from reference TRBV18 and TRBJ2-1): NAGVMQNPRHLVRRRGQEARLRCSPMKGHSHVYWYRQLPEEGLKFMVYLQKENIIDESGMPKERFSAEFPKEGPSILRIQQVVRGDSAAYFCASSPPGGTGGSEQFFGPGTRLTVL.

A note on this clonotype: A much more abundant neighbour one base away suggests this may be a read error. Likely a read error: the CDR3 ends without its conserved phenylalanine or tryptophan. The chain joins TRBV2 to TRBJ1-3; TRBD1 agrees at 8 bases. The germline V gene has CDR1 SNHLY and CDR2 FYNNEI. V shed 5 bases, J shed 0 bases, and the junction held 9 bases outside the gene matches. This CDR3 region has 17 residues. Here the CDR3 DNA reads TGTGCCAGCAGTAAAAGGACAGGGCCGTTCTCTGGAAACACCATATATCTT. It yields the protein CASSKRTGPFSGNTIYL.

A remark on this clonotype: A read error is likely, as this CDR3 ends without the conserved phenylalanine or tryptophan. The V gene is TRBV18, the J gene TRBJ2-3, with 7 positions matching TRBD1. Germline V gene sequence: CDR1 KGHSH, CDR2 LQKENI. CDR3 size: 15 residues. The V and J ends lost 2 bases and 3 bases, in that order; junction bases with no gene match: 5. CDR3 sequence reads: CASSPAGTVTDTQYS. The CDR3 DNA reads TGTGCCAGCTCACCAGCCGGGACAGTAACAGATACGCAGTATTCT.